This T cell receptor (beta chain) is from a study of OX40 agonist ivuxolimab in advanced cancers. Study information: Dose-escalation patients suffered from hepatocellular carcinoma, melanoma, renal cell or head and neck cancer. Age averaged about 62 years (range about 20 to 80), and roughly 80% were male. Overall study findings and caveats: The study found among the lowest clonal expansion in partial responders at 0.1-3.0 mg/kg. With doses of 0.1 to 3.0 mg/kg, CD4+ and CD8+ blood T cells had undergone clonal expansion by week 6.

This clone was seen just once. What it binds is not known. Germline V gene lookup returns CDR1 SGHDT and CDR2 YYEEEE. The CDR3 spans 12 residues. With 4 bases removed from V and 8 bases from J, the gap between germline ends came to 12 bases. Data came from immunoSEQ multiplex PCR; TCRdb stores just in-frame clones and leaves some out. The top ten hold under 30% of the sample, which has about 17,000 clones, roughly 78% seen once. The sample in question was CD4+ or CD8+ T cells sorted from blood, obtained in a trial of the OX40 agonist ivuxolimab. This TCR derives from an adult with an advanced solid tumor such as melanoma, head and neck, liver or kidney cancer. The V and J genes are TRBV5-6 and TRBJ1-2, with D possibly matching TRBD1 (5 bases). The CDR3 sequence: CASSPGAGGYTF. In nucleotides, the CDR3 is TGTGCCAGCAGCCCTGGGGCGGGAGGCTACACCTTC. The complete variable domain, with remaining parts taken from reference TRBV5-6 and TRBJ1-2, reads DAGVTQSPTHLIKTRGQQVTLRCSPKSGHDTVSWYQQALGQGPQFIFQYYEEEERQRGNFPDRFSGHQFPNYSSELNVNALLLGDSALYLCASSPGAGGYTFGSGTRLTVV.